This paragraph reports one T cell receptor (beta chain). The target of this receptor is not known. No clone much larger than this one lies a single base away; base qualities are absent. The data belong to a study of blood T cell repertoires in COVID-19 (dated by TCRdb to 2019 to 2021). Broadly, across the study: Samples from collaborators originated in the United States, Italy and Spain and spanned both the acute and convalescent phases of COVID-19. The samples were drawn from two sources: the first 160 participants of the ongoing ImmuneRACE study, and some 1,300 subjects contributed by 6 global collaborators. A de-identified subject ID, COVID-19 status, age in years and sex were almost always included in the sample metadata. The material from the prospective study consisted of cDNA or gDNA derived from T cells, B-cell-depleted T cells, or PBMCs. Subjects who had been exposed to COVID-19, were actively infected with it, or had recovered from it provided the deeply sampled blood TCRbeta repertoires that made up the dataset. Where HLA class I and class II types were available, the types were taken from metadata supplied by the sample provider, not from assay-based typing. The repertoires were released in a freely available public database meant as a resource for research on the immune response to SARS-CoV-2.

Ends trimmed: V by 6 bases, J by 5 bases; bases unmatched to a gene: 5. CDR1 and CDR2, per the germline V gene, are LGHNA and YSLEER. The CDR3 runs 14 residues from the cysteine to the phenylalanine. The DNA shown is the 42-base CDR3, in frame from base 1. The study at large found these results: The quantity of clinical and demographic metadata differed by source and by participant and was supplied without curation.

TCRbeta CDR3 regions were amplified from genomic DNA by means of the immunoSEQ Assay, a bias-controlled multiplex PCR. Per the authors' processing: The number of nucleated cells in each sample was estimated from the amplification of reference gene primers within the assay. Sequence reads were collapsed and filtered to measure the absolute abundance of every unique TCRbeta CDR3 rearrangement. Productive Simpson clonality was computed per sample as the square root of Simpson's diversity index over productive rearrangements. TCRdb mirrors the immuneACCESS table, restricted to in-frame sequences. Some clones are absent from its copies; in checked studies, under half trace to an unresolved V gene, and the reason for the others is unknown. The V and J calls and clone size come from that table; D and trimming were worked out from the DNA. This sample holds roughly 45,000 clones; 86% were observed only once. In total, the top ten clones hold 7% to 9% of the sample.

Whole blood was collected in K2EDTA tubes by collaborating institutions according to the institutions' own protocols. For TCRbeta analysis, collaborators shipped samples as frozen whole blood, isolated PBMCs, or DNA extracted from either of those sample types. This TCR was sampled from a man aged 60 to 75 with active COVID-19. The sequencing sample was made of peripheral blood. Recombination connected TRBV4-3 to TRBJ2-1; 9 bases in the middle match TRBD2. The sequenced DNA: TGCGCCAGCAGTCGACTAGCGGAGAACAATGAGCAGTTCTTC. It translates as CASSRLAENNEQFF.